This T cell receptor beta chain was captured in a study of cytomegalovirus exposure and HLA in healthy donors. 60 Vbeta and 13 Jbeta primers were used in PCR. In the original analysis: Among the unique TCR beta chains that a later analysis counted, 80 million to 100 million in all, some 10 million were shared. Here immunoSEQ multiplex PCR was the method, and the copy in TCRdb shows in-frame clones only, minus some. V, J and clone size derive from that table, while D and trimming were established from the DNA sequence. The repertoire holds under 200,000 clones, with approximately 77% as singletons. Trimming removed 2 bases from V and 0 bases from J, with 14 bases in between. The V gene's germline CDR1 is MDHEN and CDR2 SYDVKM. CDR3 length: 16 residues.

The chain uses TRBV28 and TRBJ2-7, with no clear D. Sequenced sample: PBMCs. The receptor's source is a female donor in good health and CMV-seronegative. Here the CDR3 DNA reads TGTGCCAGCAGTTTAAATACTCTGGGCAGCTCCTACGAGCAGTACTTC. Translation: CASSLNTLGSSYEQYF. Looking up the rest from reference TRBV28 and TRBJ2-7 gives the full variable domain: DVKVTQSSRYLVKRTGEKVFLECVQDMDHENMFWYRQDPGLGLRLIYFSYDVKMKEKGDIPEGYSVSREKKERFSLILESASTNQTSMYLCASSLNTLGSSYEQYFGPGTRLTVT.